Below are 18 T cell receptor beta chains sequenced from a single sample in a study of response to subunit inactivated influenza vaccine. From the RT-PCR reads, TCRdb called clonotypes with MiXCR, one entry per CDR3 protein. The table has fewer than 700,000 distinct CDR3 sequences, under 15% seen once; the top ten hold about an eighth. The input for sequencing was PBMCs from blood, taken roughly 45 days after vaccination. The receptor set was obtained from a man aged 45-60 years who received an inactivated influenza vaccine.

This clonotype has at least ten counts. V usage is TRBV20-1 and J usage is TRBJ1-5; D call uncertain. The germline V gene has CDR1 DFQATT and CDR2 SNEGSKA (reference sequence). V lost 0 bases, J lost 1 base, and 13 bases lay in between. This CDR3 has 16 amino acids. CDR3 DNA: TGCAGTGCTAGAGACCCAACGAGGAGCAGCAATCAGCCCCAGCATTTT. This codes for CSARDPTRSSNQPQHF.

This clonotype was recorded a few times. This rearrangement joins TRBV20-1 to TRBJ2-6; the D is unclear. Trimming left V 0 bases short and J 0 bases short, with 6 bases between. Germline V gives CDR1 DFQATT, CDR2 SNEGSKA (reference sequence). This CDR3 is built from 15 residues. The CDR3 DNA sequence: TGCAGTGCTAGAGATCGGCACTCTGGGGCCAACGTCCTGACTTTC. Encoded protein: CSARDRHSGANVLTF.

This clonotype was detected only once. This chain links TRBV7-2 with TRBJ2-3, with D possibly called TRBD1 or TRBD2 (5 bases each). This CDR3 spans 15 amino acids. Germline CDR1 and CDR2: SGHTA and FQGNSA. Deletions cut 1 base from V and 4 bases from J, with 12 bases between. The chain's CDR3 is CASSLGGSGADTQYF. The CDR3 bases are TGTGCCAGCAGCTTAGGGGGGAGTGGTGCAGATACGCAGTATTTT.

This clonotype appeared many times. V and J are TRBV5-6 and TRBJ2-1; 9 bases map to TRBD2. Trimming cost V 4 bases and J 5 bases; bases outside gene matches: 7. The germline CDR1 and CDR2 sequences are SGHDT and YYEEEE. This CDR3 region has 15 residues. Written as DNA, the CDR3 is TGTGCCAGCAGCCCTCCCGGACTAGCGAACAATGAGCAGTTCTTC. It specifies CASSPPGLANNEQFF.

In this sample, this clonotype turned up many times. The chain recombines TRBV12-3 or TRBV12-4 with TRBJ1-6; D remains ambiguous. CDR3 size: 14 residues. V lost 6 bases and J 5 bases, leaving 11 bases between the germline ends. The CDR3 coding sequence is TGTGCCAGCAGCTCTGGAGGAAATAATTCACCCCTCCACTTT. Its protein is CASSSGGNNSPLHF.

The CDR3 protein is CASSSLSLETQYF. Here the CDR3 DNA reads TGTGCCAGCAGCTCCCTAAGTCTAGAGACCCAGTACTTC. V gene TRBV11-2 combines with J gene TRBJ2-5; D unclear. V was shortened by 4 bases and J by 4 bases, with 10 bases between the two germline ends. Looked up from germline, CDR1 is SGHAT and CDR2 is FQNNGV. The CDR3 has 13 amino acids.

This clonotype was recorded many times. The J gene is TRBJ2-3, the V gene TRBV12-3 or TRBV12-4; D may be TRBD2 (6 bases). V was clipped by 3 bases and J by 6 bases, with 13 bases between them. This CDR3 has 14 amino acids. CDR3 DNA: TGTGCCAGCAGTTTTTCTAGCGTACTTGATACGCAGTATTTT. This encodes CASSFSSVLDTQYF.

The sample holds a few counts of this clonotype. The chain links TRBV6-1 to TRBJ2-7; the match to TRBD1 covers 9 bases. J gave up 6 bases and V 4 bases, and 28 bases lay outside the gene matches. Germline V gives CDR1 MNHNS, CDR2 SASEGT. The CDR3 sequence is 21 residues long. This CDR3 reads CASSGTTGTGWRSSSRGEQYF. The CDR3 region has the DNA TGTGCCAGCAGTGGTACGACCGGGACAGGGTGGAGGTCTAGCTCCAGGGGCGAGCAGTACTTC.

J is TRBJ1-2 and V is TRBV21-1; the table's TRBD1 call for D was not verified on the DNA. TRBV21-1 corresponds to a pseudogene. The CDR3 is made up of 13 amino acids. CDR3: CARRSTGGDGYTF. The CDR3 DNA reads TGTGCCCGACGGTCGACAGGGGGTGATGGCTACACCTTC.

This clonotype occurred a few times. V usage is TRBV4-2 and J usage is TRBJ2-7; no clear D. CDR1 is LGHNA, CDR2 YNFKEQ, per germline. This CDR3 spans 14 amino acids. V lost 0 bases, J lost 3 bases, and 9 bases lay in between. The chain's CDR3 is CASSQEKWDYEQYF. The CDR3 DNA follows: TGTGCCAGCAGCCAAGAGAAGTGGGACTACGAGCAGTACTTC.

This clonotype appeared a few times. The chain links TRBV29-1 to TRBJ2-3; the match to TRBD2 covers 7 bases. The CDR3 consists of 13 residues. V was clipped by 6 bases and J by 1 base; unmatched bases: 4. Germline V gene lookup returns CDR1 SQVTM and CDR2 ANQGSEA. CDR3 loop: CSVRGVGTDTQYF. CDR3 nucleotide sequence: TGCAGCGTCCGGGGGGTGGGCACAGATACGCAGTATTTT.

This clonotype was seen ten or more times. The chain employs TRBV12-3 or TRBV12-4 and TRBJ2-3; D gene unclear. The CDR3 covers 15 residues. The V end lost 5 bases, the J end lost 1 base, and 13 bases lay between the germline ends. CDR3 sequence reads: CASSKDGLGTDTQYF. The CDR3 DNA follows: TGTGCCAGCAGTAAAGACGGATTGGGCACAGATACGCAGTATTTT.

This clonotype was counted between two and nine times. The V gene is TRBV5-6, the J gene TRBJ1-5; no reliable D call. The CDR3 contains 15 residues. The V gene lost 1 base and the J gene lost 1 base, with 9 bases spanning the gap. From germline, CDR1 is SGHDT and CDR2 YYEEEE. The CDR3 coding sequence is TGTGCCAGCAGCTTGAAGGTAATGAGCAATCAGCCCCAGCATTTT. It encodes CASSLKVMSNQPQHF.

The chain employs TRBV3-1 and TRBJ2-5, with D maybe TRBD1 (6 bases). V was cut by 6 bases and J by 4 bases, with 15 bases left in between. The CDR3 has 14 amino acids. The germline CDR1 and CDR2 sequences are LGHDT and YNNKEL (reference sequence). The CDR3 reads CASRIHQGSETQYF. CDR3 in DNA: TGTGCCAGCAGGATTCATCAGGGGTCAGAGACCCAGTACTTC.

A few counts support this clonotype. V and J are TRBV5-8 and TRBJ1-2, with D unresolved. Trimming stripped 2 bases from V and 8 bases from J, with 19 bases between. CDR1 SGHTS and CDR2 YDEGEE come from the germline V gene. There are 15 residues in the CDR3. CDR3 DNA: TGTGCCAGCAGCTTTAAAGGGTTTTACGATATGGGCTACACCTTC. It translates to CASSFKGFYDMGYTF. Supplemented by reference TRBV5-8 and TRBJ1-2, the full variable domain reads EAGVTQSPTHLIKTRGQQATLRCSPISGHTSVYWYQQALGLGLQFLLWYDEGEERNRGNFPPRFSGRQFPNYSSELNVNALELEDSALYLCASSFKGFYDMGYTFGSGTRLTVV.

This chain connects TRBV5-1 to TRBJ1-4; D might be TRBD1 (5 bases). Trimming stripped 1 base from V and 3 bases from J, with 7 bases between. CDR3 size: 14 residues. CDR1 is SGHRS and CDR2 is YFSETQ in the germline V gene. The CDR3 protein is CASSLTGANEKLFF. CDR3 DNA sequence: TGCGCCAGCAGCTTGACGGGGGCTAATGAAAAACTGTTTTTT. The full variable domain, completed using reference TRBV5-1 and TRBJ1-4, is KAGVTQTPRYLIKTRGQQVTLSCSPISGHRSVSWYQQTPGQGLQFLFEYFSETQRNKGNFPGRFSGRQFSNSRSEMNVSTLELGDSALYLCASSLTGANEKLFFGSGTQLSVL.

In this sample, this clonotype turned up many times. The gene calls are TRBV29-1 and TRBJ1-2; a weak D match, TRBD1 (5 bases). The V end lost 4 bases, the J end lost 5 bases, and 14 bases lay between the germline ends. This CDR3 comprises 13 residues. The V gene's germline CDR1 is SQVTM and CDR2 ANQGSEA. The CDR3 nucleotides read TGCAGCGTTGTGATGGGACTGGGATATGGCTACACCTTC. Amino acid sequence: CSVVMGLGYGYTF.

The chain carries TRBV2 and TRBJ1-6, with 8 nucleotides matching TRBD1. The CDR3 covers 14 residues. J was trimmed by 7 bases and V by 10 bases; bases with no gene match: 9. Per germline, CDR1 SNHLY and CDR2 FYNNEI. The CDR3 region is CATTRDRKNSPLHF. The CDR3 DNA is TGTGCCACCACCCGGGACAGGAAAAATTCACCCCTCCACTTT. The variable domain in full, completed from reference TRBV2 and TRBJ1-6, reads EPEVTQTPSHQVTQMGQEVILRCVPISNHLYFYWYRQILGQKVEFLVSFYNNEISEKSEIFDDQFSVERPDGSNFTLKIRSTKLEDSAMYFCATTRDRKNSPLHFGNGTRLTVT.